The rows below give T cell receptor beta chains drawn from one sample of a study of T-cell reconstitution after alpha-beta-depleted transplantation in children. Via MiXCR, TCRdb re-called the PCR reads, giving one row per CDR3 protein. The sample consists of almost 400,000 distinct CDR3 sequences, roughly 20% of them appearing once. The specimen comprised PBMCs from the stem cell graft donor, sampled from the stem cell graft. These receptors came from a human donor who donated a stem cell graft to a child with acute myeloid leukemia. Each CDR3 is given with its conserved first and last residue. The order of the fields is V gene, J gene, clone size, D gene, CDR3 DNA, CDR3 protein. The D gene is left open where the match is weak. Clone size is not always given. Where it is, it says once, few, many or a class for expanded clones.

TRBV29-1,TRBJ2-3,many,TRBD2,TGCAGCGTTGAAGAGGAGGGGGAAAGACTAGCGGGAGTTGACACGCAGTATTTT,CSVEEEGERLAGVDTQYF
TRBV25-1,TRBJ2-4,.,TRBD2,TGTGCCAGCAGTGCGGGGACTAGCGGGAGGGGAGACATTCAGTACTTC,CASSAGTSGRGDIQYF
TRBV18,TRBJ2-1,many,TRBD2,TGTGCCAGCTCCCCGACTAGCGGGAGGGCCGGGGGGTCCTACAATGAGCAGTTCTTC,CASSPTSGRAGGSYNEQFF
TRBV10-3,TRBJ2-7,many,TRBD2,TGTGCCATCGGAGCGGGGCTCTACGAGCAGTACTTC,CAIGAGLYEQYF
TRBV12-3/TRBV12-4,TRBJ2-1,few,TRBD2,TGTGCCAGCAACGGATTGAGCGGGAGGGGATCCTACAATGAGCAGTTCTTC,CASNGLSGRGSYNEQFF
TRBV20-1,TRBJ2-1,.,TRBD2,TGCAGTGCTACCCTGGGAGGTCTAGCGGTCAACAATGAGCAGTTCTTC,CSATLGGLAVNNEQFF
TRBV3-1,TRBJ2-1,few,.,TGTGCCAGCAGTCAGACAGGTTACAATGAGCAGTTCTTC,CASSQTGYNEQFF
TRBV5-1,TRBJ2-3,few,.,TGCGCCAGCAGCTTGGCCGGGTCACGCCTAAGCACAGATACGCAGTATTTT,CASSLAGSRLSTDTQYF
TRBV29-1,TRBJ2-7,.,TRBD2,TGCAGCGTTCGGGCGGGAGAGTCCGAGCAGTACTTC,CSVRAGESEQYF
TRBV29-1,TRBJ2-1,.,.,TGCAGCGTTAGGCTCTCCTACAATGAGCAGTTCTTC,CSVRLSYNEQFF
TRBV4-3,TRBJ2-1,.,.,TGCGCCAGCAGCCAAGAGGCAGGTTACAATGAGCAGATCTTC,CASSQEAGYNEQIF
TRBV4-1,TRBJ2-3,.,.,TGCGCCAGCAGCCAAGTGGAGACAGACCGCACAGATACGCAGTATTTT,CASSQVETDRTDTQYF
TRBV9,TRBJ2-1,.,.,TGTGCCAGCAGTACAGAGCCGGGACAAGACAATGAGCAGTTCTTC,CASSTEPGQDNEQFF
TRBV28,TRBJ2-7,.,.,TGTGCCAGCAGTTTAGCGGCACCATACGAGCAGTACTTC,CASSLAAPYEQYF
TRBV12-3/TRBV12-4,TRBJ1-1,few,.,TGTGCCAGCAGTTTAGATGGCCATTTCACTGAAGCTTTCTTT,CASSLDGHFTEAFF
TRBV29-1,TRBJ1-5,many,.,TGCAGCGTTGAAGTTCGGTCAGCGATAGAGAGCAATCAGCCCCAGCATTTT,CSVEVRSAIESNQPQHF
TRBV6-2/TRBV6-3,TRBJ2-1,.,.,TGTGCCAGCCTCGGGGGCAGCTCCTACAATGAGCAGTTCTTC,CASLGGSSYNEQFF
TRBV4-2,TRBJ2-1,.,TRBD2,TGTGCCAGCGGCCCCGGGACTAGCGGGAGCCTCGTCTACAATGAGCAGTTCTTC,CASGPGTSGSLVYNEQFF
TRBV7-3,TRBJ2-5,few,TRBD1,TGTGCCAGCAGCCAAACCGGGACAGGGCGGGAGACCCAGTACTTC,CASSQTGTGRETQYF
TRBV10-3,TRBJ2-3,many,.,TGTGCCATCACTTCGTTTACAAGCGCAGATACGCAGTATTTT,CAITSFTSADTQYF
TRBV15,TRBJ2-1,many,TRBD2,TGTGCCACCAGCAGAGGACCCCCGACTAGCGTACCTGAGCAGTTCTTC,CATSRGPPTSVPEQFF
TRBV28,TRBJ2-1,.,.,TGTGCCAGCACCCTGCTAGAAGAGCAGTTCTTC,CASTLLEEQFF
TRBV12-3/TRBV12-4,TRBJ2-7,many,TRBD2,TGTGCCAGCAGCTTAATAGCGGGATCCGAGCAGTACTTC,CASSLIAGSEQYF
TRBV18,TRBJ2-5,.,TRBD2,TGTGCCAGCTCACTAGCGGGAGCGGAGACCCAGTACTTC,CASSLAGAETQYF
TRBV20-1,TRBJ2-7,few,TRBD2,TGCAGTGCTAGAATTGGTAGCGGGACCTCTTCAGGCGAGCAGTACTTC,CSARIGSGTSSGEQYF
TRBV12-3/TRBV12-4,TRBJ2-1,.,TRBD2,TGTGCCAGCAGGGGACTAGCGGGAAAGTACAATGAGCAGTTCTTC,CASRGLAGKYNEQFF
TRBV12-3/TRBV12-4,TRBJ2-1,.,TRBD2,TGTGCCAGCAGTTCAAGGACTAGCGGGAGTCACGACAATGAGCAGTTCTTC,CASSSRTSGSHDNEQFF
TRBV10-3,TRBJ2-7,.,TRBD2,TGTGCCATCAGTGAGTCGGGGGGAGGGGCCTACGAGCAGTACTTC,CAISESGGGAYEQYF
TRBV5-6,TRBJ2-6,.,TRBD2,TGTGCCAGCAGCTTGGAGCGGGAGGTTATGGTGTATGGGGCCAACGTCCTGACTTTC,CASSLEREVMVYGANVLTF
TRBV12-5,TRBJ2-1,few,.,TGTGCTAGTGGTCCCCAAGGCCGGGGGGCCGGGAATGAGCAGTTCTTC,CASGPQGRGAGNEQFF
TRBV29-1,TRBJ2-1,.,TRBD2,TGCAGCGTTGAAGAAGTCGAGTGGCTAGCGGGAGACAATGAGCAGTTCTTC,CSVEEVEWLAGDNEQFF
TRBV5-1,TRBJ2-1,.,.,TGCGCCAGCAGCTTGTTAGGGATGGGCTACAATGAGCAGTTCTTC,CASSLLGMGYNEQFF
TRBV25-1,TRBJ1-3,.,.,TGTGCCAGCAGTGAGGGGGCGCCGATGATGATATATTTT,CASSEGAPMMIYF
TRBV20-1,TRBJ2-7,few,TRBD2,TGCAGCTCGAGTGAAGGGTTAGCGGGAGGGTACGGCTACGAGCAGTACTTC,CSSSEGLAGGYGYEQYF
TRBV29-1,TRBJ1-2,few,.,TGCAGCGTTGAGACCGGGTCTGAGTATGGCTACACCTTC,CSVETGSEYGYTF
TRBV7-2,TRBJ2-5,.,TRBD2,TGTGCCAGCAGCCCCGCCCCGGGACTAGCGGGAGGGACCCAGTACTTC,CASSPAPGLAGGTQYF
TRBV29-1,TRBJ2-5,many,.,TGCAGCACAGGGACGGCGGGGTCCAGGTCGTTTTCCCAGTACTTC,CSTGTAGSRSFSQYF
TRBV29-1,TRBJ1-1,.,.,TGCAGCGTTGTGCTTGTGGCAGCGGACACTGAAGCTTTCTTT,CSVVLVAADTEAFF
TRBV20-1,TRBJ2-7,few,TRBD2,TGCAGTGCCCCCGGACTAGCGGTTACCTACGAGCAGTACTTC,CSAPGLAVTYEQYF
TRBV28,TRBJ2-2,.,.,TGTGCCAGCTTATTTACCGGGGAGCTGTTTTTT,CASLFTGELFF
TRBV4-2,TRBJ2-1,.,.,TGTGCCAGCAGCCCGCGTTCCCCTGGGGGCTACAATGAGCAGTTCTTC,CASSPRSPGGYNEQFF
TRBV19,TRBJ2-1,few,TRBD2,TGTGCCAGTAAAGCGGGAGGCCCAAGCTCCTACAATGAGCAGTTCTTC,CASKAGGPSSYNEQFF
TRBV11-3,TRBJ2-1,.,TRBD1,TGTGCCAGCAGCGGGGGACAGGGCGCCTTTTACAATGAGCAGTTCTTC,CASSGGQGAFYNEQFF
TRBV12-3/TRBV12-4,TRBJ1-5,few,.,TGTGCCAGCAATAGTGATAGCAATCAGCCCCAGCATTTT,CASNSDSNQPQHF
TRBV29-1,TRBJ1-4,.,.,TGCAGCGTTGCGAGGAATGAAAAACTGTTTTTT,CSVARNEKLFF
TRBV2,TRBJ2-4,.,TRBD2,TGTGCCAGCAGTGACGGAGCGGGAGTTGCCAAAAACATTCAGTACTTC,CASSDGAGVAKNIQYF
TRBV29-1,TRBJ2-7,many,TRBD2,TGCAGCGTACGACTAGCGGGAGCCGAGCAGTACTTC,CSVRLAGAEQYF
TRBV29-1,TRBJ2-5,few,.,TGCAGCGTAGGCAGGGATCAGGAGACCCAGTACTTC,CSVGRDQETQYF
TRBV19,TRBJ1-5,many,TRBD1,TGTGCCAGTAACAACAGGGGGAAGAGCAATCAGCCCCAGCATTTT,CASNNRGKSNQPQHF
TRBV3-1,TRBJ2-1,.,TRBD2,TGTGCCAGCAGCCATTCTAGCGGGAGTAACCATGAGCAGTTCTTC,CASSHSSGSNHEQFF
TRBV2,TRBJ1-1,.,TRBD1,TGTGCCAGCACCCCGGGACAGGGGATGAACACTGAAGCTTTCTTT,CASTPGQGMNTEAFF
TRBV24-1,TRBJ2-7,many,TRBD1,TGTGCCACCAGTGATGCACAGGGGACCCACGAGCAGTACTTC,CATSDAQGTHEQYF
TRBV20-1,TRBJ2-1,few,TRBD2,TGCAGTGCGCTGGGACTAGCGGGAGAGGAATCGTTCTTC,CSALGLAGEESFF
TRBV12-3/TRBV12-4,TRBJ2-2,.,.,TGTGCCACCGGGACACGGCTAACCGGGGAGCTGTTTTTT,CATGTRLTGELFF
TRBV12-3/TRBV12-4,TRBJ2-1,.,.,TGTGCCAGCAGTCCACACCGGCGGGACTCCTACAATGAGCAGTTCTTC,CASSPHRRDSYNEQFF
TRBV7-8,TRBJ2-1,many,.,TGTGCCAGCAGCTTAGGCGGGCGAACGAATGAGCAGTTCTTC,CASSLGGRTNEQFF